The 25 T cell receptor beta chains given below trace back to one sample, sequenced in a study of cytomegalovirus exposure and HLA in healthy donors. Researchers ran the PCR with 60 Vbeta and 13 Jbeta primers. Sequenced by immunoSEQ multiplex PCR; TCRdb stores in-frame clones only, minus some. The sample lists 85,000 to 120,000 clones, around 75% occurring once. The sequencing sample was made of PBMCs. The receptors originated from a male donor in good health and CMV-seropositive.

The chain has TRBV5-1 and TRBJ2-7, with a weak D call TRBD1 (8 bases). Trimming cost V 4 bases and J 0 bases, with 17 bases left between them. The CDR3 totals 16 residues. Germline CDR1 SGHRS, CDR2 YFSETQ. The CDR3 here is CASSGGQGGSSYEQYF. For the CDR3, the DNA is TGCGCCAGCAGCGGAGGACAGGGCGGGAGCTCCTACGAGCAGTACTTC.

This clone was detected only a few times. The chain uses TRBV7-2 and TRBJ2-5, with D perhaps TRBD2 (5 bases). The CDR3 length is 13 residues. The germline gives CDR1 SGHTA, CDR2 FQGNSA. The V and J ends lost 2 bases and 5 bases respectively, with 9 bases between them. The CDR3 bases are TGTGCCAGCAGCTTACCACGCGGGGAGACCCAGTACTTC. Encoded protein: CASSLPRGETQYF.

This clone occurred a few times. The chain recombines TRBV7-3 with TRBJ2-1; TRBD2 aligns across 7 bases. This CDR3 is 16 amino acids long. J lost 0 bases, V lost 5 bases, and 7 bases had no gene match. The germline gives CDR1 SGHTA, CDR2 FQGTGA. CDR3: CASSLRGRGSYNEQFF. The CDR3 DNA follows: TGTGCCAGCAGCCTACGGGGGAGGGGCTCCTACAATGAGCAGTTCTTC. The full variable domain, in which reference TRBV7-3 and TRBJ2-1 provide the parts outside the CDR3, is GAGVSQTPSNKVTEKGKYVELRCDPISGHTALYWYRQSLGQGPEFLIYFQGTGAADDSGLPNDRFFAVRPEGSVSTLKIQRTERGDSAVYLCASSLRGRGSYNEQFFGPGTRLTVL.

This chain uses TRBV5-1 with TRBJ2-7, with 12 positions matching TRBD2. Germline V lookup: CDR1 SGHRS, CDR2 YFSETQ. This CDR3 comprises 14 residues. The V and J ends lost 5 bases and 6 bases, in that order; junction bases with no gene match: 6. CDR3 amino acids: CASSSTSGRSEQYF. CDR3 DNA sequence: TGCGCCAGCAGTTCGACTAGCGGGAGAAGCGAGCAGTACTTC.

The CDR3 sequence: CASSQEGTGSNEQYF. Here the CDR3 DNA reads TGTGCCAGCAGCCAAGAGGGGACAGGTAGCAACGAGCAGTACTTC. The chain carries TRBV14 and TRBJ2-7; TRBD1 agrees at 8 bases. Trimming removed 0 bases from V and 5 bases from J; junction bases left unmatched: 6. The germline V gene has CDR1 SGHDN and CDR2 FVKESK. The length of the CDR3 is 15 residues. Complete variable domain (other parts from reference TRBV14 and TRBJ2-7): EAGVTQFPSHSVIEKGQTVTLRCDPISGHDNLYWYRRVMGKEIKFLLHFVKESKQDESGMPNNRFLAERTGGTYSTLKVQPAELEDSGVYFCASSQEGTGSNEQYFGPGTRLTVT.

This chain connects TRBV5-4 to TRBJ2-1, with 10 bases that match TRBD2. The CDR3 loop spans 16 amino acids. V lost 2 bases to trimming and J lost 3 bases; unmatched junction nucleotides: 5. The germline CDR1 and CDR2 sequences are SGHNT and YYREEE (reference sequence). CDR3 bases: TGTGCCAGCAGCTTAAATCTAGCGGGAGACTACAATGAGCAGTTCTTC. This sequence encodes CASSLNLAGDYNEQFF.

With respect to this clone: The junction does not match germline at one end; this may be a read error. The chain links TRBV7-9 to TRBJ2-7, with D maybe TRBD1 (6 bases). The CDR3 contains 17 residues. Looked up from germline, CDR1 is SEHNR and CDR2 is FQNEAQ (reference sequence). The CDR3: CSSSSPIGDRILYEQYF. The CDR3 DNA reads TGTTCCAGCAGCTCCCCAATAGGCGACAGGATCCTCTACGAGCAGTACTTC.

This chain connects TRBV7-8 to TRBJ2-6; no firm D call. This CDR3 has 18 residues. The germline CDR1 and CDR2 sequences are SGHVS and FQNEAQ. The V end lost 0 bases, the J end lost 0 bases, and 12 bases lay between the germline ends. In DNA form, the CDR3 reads TGTGCCAGCAGCTTAGCGCGTCTGGCAGGCTCTGGGGCCAACGTCCTGACTTTC. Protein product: CASSLARLAGSGANVLTF.

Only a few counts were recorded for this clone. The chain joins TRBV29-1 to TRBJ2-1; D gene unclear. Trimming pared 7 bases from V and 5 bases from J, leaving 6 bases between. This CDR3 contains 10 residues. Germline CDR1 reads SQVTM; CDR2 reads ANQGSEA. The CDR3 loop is CSAQNNEQFF. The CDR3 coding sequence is TGCAGCGCCCAAAACAATGAGCAGTTCTTC.

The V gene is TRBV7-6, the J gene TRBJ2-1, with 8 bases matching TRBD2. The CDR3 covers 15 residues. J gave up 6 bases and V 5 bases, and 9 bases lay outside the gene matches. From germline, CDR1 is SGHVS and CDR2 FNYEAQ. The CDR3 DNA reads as TGTGCCAGCAGCCTTAGCGGGATTGAATCCAATGAGCAGTTCTTC. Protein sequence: CASSLSGIESNEQFF.

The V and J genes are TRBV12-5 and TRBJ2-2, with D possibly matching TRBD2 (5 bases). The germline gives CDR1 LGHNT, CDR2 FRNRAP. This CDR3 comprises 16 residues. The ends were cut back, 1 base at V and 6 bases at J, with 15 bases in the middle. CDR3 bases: TGTGCTAGTGGTTTGGAGGACTCCCCGACTGCCGGGGAGCTGTTTTTT. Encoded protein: CASGLEDSPTAGELFF.

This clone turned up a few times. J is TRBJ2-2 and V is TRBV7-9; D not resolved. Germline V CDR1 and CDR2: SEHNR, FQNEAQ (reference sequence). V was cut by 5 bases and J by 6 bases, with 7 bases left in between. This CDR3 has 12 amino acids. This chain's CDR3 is CASSQISGELFF. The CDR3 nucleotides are TGTGCCAGCAGCCAGATATCCGGGGAGCTGTTTTTT. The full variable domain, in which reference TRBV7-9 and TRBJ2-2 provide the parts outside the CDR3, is DTGVSQNPRHKITKRGQNVTFRCDPISEHNRLYWYRQTLGQGPEFLTYFQNEAQLEKSRLLSDRFSAERPKGSFSTLEIQRTEQGDSAMYLCASSQISGELFFGEGSRLTVL.

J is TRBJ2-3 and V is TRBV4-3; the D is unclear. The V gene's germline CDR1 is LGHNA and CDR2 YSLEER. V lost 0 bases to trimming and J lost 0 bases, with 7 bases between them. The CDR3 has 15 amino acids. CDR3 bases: TGCGCCAGCAGCCAAGATTTCGGTAGCACAGATACGCAGTATTTT. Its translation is CASSQDFGSTDTQYF.

CDR3 in DNA: TGTGCCAGCAGCCAAAGACTAGCGGGGGCGGACGTCCAAGAGACCCAGTACTTC. Protein product: CASSQRLAGADVQETQYF. The V gene is TRBV4-2, the J gene TRBJ2-5; TRBD2 agrees at 12 bases. Germline assignment: CDR1 LGHNA and CDR2 YNFKEQ. The CDR3 consists of 18 residues. With V trimmed by 2 bases and J by 1 base, 8 bases remained unmatched.

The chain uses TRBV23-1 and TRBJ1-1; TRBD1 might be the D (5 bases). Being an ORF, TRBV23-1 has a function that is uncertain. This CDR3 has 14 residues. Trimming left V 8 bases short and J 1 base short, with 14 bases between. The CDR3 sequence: CASENTGQNTEAFF. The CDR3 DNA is TGCGCCAGCGAAAACACAGGTCAGAACACTGAAGCTTTCTTT.

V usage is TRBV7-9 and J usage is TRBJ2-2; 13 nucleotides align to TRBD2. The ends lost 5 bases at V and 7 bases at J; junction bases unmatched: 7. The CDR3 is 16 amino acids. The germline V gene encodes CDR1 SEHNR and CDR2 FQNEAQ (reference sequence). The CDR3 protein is CASSHGLAGAVGELFF. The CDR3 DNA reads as TGTGCCAGCAGCCACGGACTAGCGGGAGCGGTCGGGGAGCTGTTTTTT.

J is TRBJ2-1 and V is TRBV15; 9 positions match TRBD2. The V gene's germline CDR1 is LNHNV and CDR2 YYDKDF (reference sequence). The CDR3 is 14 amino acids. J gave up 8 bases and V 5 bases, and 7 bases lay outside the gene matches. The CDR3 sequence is CATSDWREGDEQFF. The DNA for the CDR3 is TGTGCCACCAGCGATTGGCGGGAGGGCGATGAGCAGTTCTTC.

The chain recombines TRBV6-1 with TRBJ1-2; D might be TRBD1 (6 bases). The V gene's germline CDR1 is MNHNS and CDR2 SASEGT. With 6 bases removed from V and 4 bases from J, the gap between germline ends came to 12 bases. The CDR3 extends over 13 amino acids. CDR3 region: CASREGGSYGYTF. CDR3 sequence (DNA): TGTGCCAGCAGGGAGGGGGGGTCCTATGGCTACACCTTC.

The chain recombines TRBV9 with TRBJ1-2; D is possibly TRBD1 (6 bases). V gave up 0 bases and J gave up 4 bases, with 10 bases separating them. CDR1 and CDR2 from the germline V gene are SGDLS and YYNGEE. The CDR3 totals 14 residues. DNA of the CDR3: TGTGCCAGCAGCGTAGAAGGGACACTCTATGGCTACACCTTC. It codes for CASSVEGTLYGYTF.

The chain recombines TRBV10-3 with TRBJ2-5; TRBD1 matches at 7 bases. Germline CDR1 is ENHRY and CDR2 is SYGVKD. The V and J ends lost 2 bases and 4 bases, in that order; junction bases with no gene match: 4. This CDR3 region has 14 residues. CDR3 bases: TGTGCCATCAGTGAGACAGGGGTTGGAGAGACCCAGTACTTC. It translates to CAISETGVGETQYF.

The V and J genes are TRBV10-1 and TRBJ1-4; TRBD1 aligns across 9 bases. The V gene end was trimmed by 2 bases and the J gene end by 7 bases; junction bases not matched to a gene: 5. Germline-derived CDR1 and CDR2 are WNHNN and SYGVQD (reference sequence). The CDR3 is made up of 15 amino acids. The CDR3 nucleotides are TGCGCCAGCAGTGAGAACCGGACAGGGGCTGAAAAACTGTTTTTT. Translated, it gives CASSENRTGAEKLFF.

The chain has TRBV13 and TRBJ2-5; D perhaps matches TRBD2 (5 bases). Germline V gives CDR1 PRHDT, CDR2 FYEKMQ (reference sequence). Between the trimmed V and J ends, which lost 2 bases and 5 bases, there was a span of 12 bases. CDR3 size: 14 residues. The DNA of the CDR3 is TGTGCCAGCAGCTTAATAAGGAGCGGTGAGACCCAGTACTTC. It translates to CASSLIRSGETQYF.

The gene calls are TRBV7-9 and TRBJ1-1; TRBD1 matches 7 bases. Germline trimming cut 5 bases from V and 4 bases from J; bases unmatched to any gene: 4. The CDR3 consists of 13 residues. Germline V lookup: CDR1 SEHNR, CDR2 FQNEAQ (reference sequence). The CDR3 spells CASSLGTVTEAFF. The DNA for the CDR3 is TGTGCCAGCAGCCTGGGGACAGTCACTGAAGCTTTCTTT.

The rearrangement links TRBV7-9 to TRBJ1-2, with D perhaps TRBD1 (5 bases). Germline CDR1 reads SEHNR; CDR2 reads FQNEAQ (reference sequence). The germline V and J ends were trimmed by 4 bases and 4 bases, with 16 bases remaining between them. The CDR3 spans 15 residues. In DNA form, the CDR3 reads TGTGCCAGCAGCTCCGAGCGGGCAGGGTCCTATGGCTACACCTTC. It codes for CASSSERAGSYGYTF.

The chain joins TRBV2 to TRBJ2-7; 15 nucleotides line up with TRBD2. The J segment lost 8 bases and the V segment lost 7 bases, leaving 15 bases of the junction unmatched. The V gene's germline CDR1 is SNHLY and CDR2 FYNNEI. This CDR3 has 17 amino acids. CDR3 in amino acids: CASTPDGLAGGPGKQYF. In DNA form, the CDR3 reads TGTGCCAGCACCCCCGACGGACTAGCGGGGGGGCCGGGCAAGCAGTACTTC.